This T cell receptor beta chain stems from a study of shared clonotypes between healthy human individuals. The overall study: The composition of the donors was a couple of women and three men aged 18 to 49. Researchers assigned three CD4 naive, three CD4 memory, two CD8 naive and one CD8 memory plate to each donor. Overall study results and limits: Sharing across a handful of donors was seen in 5% to 5.5% of naive CD4 clonotypes.

Note on this clone: The antigen is not known.

From germline, CDR1 is MNHEY and CDR2 SMNVEV (reference sequence). The CDR3 has 16 amino acids. The ends were cut back, 2 bases at V and 2 bases at J, with 15 bases in the middle. CD45RO negativity and positive selection for CCR7 defined naive CD8 cells, a population that excluded terminally differentiated effector memory CD45RA+ cells. Each PCR replicate from the sorted subsets contained about 200 ng DNA, which is around 30,000 T cell genomes. Profiled with immunoSEQ multiplex PCR; TCRdb holds only in-frame clones, not every one. Of about 590,000 clones listed, around 95% were seen once; the top ten hold 0.11%.

The rearrangement links TRBV27 to TRBJ1-2; D possibly corresponds to TRBD1 (6 bases). This clonotype was sampled from a woman aged 25 to 39 in good health. The sequenced sample consisted of naive CD8+ T cells sorted from blood. The CDR3 protein is CASSLGAGAWNYGYTF. For the CDR3, the DNA is TGTGCCAGCAGTTTAGGGGCGGGGGCCTGGAACTATGGCTACACCTTC.